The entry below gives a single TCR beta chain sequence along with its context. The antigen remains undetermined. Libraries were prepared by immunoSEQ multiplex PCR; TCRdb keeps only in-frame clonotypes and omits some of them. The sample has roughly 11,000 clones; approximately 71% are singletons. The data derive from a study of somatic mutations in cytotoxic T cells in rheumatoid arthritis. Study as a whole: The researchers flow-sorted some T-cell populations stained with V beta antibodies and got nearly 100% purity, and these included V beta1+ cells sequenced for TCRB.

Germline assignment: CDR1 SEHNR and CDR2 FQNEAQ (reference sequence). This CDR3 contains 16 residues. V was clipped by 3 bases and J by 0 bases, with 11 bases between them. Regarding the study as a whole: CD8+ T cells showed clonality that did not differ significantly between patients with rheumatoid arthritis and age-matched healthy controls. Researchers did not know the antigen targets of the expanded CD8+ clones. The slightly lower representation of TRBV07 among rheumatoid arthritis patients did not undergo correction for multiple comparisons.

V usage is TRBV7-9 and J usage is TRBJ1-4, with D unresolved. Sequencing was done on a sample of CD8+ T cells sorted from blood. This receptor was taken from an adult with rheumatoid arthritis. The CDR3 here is CASSLALSATNEKLFF. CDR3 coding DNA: TGTGCCAGCAGCTTGGCCCTTTCCGCAACTAATGAAAAACTGTTTTTT.